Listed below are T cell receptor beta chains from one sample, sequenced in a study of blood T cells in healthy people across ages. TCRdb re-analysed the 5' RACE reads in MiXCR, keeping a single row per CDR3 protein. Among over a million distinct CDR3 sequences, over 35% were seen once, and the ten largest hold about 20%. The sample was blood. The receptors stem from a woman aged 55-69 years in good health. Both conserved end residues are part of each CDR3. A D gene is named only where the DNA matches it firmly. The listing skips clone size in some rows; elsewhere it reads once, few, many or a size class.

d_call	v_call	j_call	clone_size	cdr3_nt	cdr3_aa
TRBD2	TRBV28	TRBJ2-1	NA	TGTGCCAGCAGTCTGCCACTAGCGGGGCGTGAGCAGTTCTTC	CASSLPLAGREQFF
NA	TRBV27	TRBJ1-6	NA	TGTGCCAGCAGTTTAAATCGGCAAGGGAGTTCACCCCTCCACTTT	CASSLNRQGSSPLHF
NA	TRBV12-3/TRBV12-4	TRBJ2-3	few	TGTGCCAGCAGAGGAGCGGCCACAGATACGCAGTATTTT	CASRGAATDTQYF
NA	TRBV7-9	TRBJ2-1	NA	TGTGCCAGCATCCAGATTGGGGCGGTGGAAAAAGGGAGCTCCTACAATGAGCAGTTCTTC	CASIQIGAVEKGSSYNEQFF
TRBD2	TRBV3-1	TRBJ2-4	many	TGTGCCAGCAGCCAAGAGGGGGACCGACTAGCGGGAAGACCGGTCGACATTCAGTACTTC	CASSQEGDRLAGRPVDIQYF
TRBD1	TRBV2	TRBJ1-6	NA	TGTGCCAGCAGTGACCGGACAGGGTTGAATTCACCCCTCCACTTT	CASSDRTGLNSPLHF
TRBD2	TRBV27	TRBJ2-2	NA	TGTGCCAGCAGTTTAAATAGCGGGAGGTACACCGGGGAGCTGTTTTTT	CASSLNSGRYTGELFF
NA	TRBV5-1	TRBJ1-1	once	TGCGCCAGCAGCAAGACAGTGAACACTGAAGCTTTCTTT	CASSKTVNTEAFF
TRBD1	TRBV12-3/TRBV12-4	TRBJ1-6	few	TGTGCCAGCAGCCGGACAGGACCAGATAGTTCACCCCTCCACTTT	CASSRTGPDSSPLHF
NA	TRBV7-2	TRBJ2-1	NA	TGTGCCAGCAGCTTGTCCGGGGCCTATAGCTCCTACAATGAGCAGTTCTTC	CASSLSGAYSSYNEQFF
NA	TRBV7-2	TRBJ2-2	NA	TGTGCCAGCAGCTCTGGCCCGGGGACGAACACCGGGGAGCTGTTTTTT	CASSSGPGTNTGELFF
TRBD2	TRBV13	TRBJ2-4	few	TGTGCCAGCAGCACTAGACTAGCCCACGGGAACATTCAGTACTTC	CASSTRLAHGNIQYF
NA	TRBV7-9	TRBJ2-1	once	TGTGCCACCATGGCAGGGTCGGGGTGGGGTGAGCAGTTCTTC	CATMAGSGWGEQFF
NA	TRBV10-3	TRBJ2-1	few	TGTGCCATCAGTGAGCCGAGTAGCTCCTACAATGAGCAGTTCTTC	CAISEPSSSYNEQFF
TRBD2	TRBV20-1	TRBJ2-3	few	TGCAGTGCTAGAGCCCCACTAGCGGGAGCGACAGATACGCAGTATTTT	CSARAPLAGATDTQYF
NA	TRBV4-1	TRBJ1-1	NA	TGCGCCAGCAGGGACGGGGTTCTGAACACTGAAGCTTTCTTT	CASRDGVLNTEAFF
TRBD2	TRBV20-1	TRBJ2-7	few	TGCAGTGCTAGAACGGGAGGTTCCAACGAGCAGTACTTC	CSARTGGSNEQYF